This TCR beta chain was obtained from a study of T cell repertoires in cytomegalovirus infection. Study as a whole: Matching HLA type, along with CMV infection, was indicated by public TCR beta signatures.

Regarding this clonotype: Its antigen is not identified.

TCRdb independently ran MiXCR on the reads; one entry per CDR3 protein. Of about 920,000 distinct CDR3 sequences in the sample, roughly 30% were seen once. Broader study findings: HLA-C-restricted TCR beta clonotypes specific for CMV led the ex vivo response. Based on cumulative public TCR beta family frequency, carriers of CMV plus the relevant HLA were identified.

The origin of this receptor is a human donor in good health (CMV status not recorded). Some clones in this sample may be carry-over from other donors' samples. The material sequenced was cultured CD8+ T cells from PBMCs, taken from culture after CMV antigen stimulation.

DNA of the CDR3: TGTGCCAGCACAAGAGAAACCGGGACCCCGTTCGAAGCTTTCTTT. This codes for CASTRETGTPFEAFF. The V call is TRBV6-5, the J call TRBJ1-1; tentatively, D is TRBD1 (5 bases). With 7 bases removed from V and 8 bases from J, the gap between germline ends came to 23 bases. From germline, CDR1 is MNHEY and CDR2 SVGAGI. The CDR3 covers 15 residues.